The T cell receptor (beta chain) described here comes from a study of T cell changes during pregnancy in multiple sclerosis. Sequenced by immunoSEQ multiplex PCR; TCRdb stores in-frame clones only, minus some. The sample lists fewer than 80,000 clones, roughly 90% occurring once. CDR1 is SGHTA, CDR2 FQGNSA, per germline. V lost 0 bases to trimming and J lost 7 bases; unmatched junction nucleotides: 4. The CDR3 spans 15 residues. The chain couples TRBV7-2 to TRBJ1-5, with 9 nucleotides matching TRBD1. The clonotype comes from a female donor in good health, enrolled as a control in a pregnancy study. The sample here was peripheral blood, taken in the first trimester of pregnancy. The CDR3 reads CASSLARTGAQPQHF. CDR3 nucleotides: TGTGCCAGCAGCTTAGCGAGGACAGGGGCCCAGCCCCAGCATTTT.